The 25 T cell receptor beta chains listed next were all sequenced from one sample in a study of cytomegalovirus exposure and HLA in healthy donors (dated by TCRdb to about 2017). To prepare the library, the immunoSEQ multiplex PCR assay was applied. The multiplex PCR relied on a mix of 60 forward primers for TCR Vbeta segments and 13 reverse primers for TCR Jbeta segments. Imported from immuneACCESS, the table was reduced by TCRdb to in-frame sequences with V and J called. These copies leave out some clones; in studies compared against another copy, an unresolved V gene accounts for under half, and the cause of the remainder is not known. In this sample the table shows about 110,000 clones, 79% of which occur a single time. Jointly, the top ten make up about 3% of the sample. Sequencing used PBMCs. The receptor set was obtained from a woman aged 40 to 50 in good health and CMV-seronegative.

The chain is built from TRBV7-9 and TRBJ1-4, with 8 bases identical to TRBD1. V lost 5 bases and J lost 6; bases outside the gene matches: 5. The V gene's germline CDR1 is SEHNR and CDR2 FQNEAQ (reference sequence). The CDR3 has 14 amino acids. The CDR3 spells CASSPPGGDEKLFF. CDR3 sequence (DNA): TGTGCCAGCAGCCCGCCAGGGGGCGATGAAAAACTGTTTTTT.

This rearrangement joins TRBV6-5 to TRBJ2-5, with D maybe TRBD2 (5 bases). Deletions cut 6 bases from V and 6 bases from J, with 14 bases between. CDR1 and CDR2 from the germline V gene are MNHEY and SVGAGI. The CDR3 loop spans 13 amino acids. CDR3 sequence reads: CASSRRGWQTQYF. The CDR3 nucleotides read TGTGCCAGCAGCCGACGAGGGTGGCAGACCCAGTACTTC.

The chain combines TRBV6-6 with TRBJ1-1, with D uncertain. V was shortened by 2 bases and J by 3 bases, with 10 bases between the two germline ends. The CDR3 has 14 residues. Germline CDR1 MNHNY, CDR2 SVGAGI (reference sequence). The CDR3 protein is CASSYPPRDTEAFF. CDR3 sequence (DNA): TGTGCCAGCAGTTACCCTCCCCGGGACACTGAAGCTTTCTTT.

The count of this clone is one. The chain recombines TRBV4-3 with TRBJ2-1, with D tentatively TRBD1 (6 bases). CDR3 size: 15 residues. Trimming pared 4 bases from V and 5 bases from J, leaving 15 bases between. In germline, CDR1 is LGHNA, CDR2 YSLEER. This CDR3 is CASSPRGWGHNEQFF. The CDR3 nucleotides read TGCGCCAGCAGCCCAAGAGGGTGGGGGCACAATGAGCAGTTCTTC.

This CDR3 reads CASSERVGQGFTGYTF. In nucleotides, the CDR3 is TGTGCCAGCAGTGAAAGGGTGGGACAGGGGTTCACTGGCTACACCTTC. This chain links TRBV2 with TRBJ1-2; the match to TRBD1 covers 10 bases. This CDR3 is 16 amino acids long. J was trimmed by 7 bases and V by 2 bases; bases with no gene match: 10. Germline V lookup: CDR1 SNHLY, CDR2 FYNNEI.

The V gene is TRBV7-9, the J gene TRBJ2-7; 9 nucleotides match TRBD1. Germline CDR1 is SEHNR and CDR2 is FQNEAQ (reference sequence). V gave up 4 bases and J gave up 4 bases; unmatched junction bases: 5. The CDR3 totals 14 residues. The CDR3 region is CASSSYRGRYEQYF. The CDR3 coding sequence is TGTGCCAGCAGCTCTTACAGGGGGCGATACGAGCAGTACTTC. Full variable domain (remainder filled in from reference TRBV7-9 and TRBJ2-7): DTGVSQNPRHKITKRGQNVTFRCDPISEHNRLYWYRQTLGQGPEFLTYFQNEAQLEKSRLLSDRFSAERPKGSFSTLEIQRTEQGDSAMYLCASSSYRGRYEQYFGPGTRLTVT.

This clone turned up a few times. The V and J genes are TRBV7-2 and TRBJ2-5; tentative D call: TRBD1 (5 bases). Germline CDR1 SGHTA, CDR2 FQGNSA. The CDR3 covers 13 residues. V lost 1 base and J 5 bases, leaving 8 bases between the germline ends. Here the CDR3 DNA reads TGTGCCAGCAGCTTAGTCTACAGGGAGACCCAGTACTTC. Protein product: CASSLVYRETQYF.

This rearrangement joins TRBV5-6 to TRBJ1-2; D is ambiguous. The CDR3 runs 14 residues. Germline V gene lookup returns CDR1 SGHDT and CDR2 YYEEEE. Trimming left V 0 bases short and J 7 bases short, with 13 bases between. CDR3 in amino acids: CASSLERRQRGYTF. CDR3 DNA sequence: TGTGCCAGCAGCTTGGAACGGCGGCAACGTGGCTACACCTTC. Together with reference TRBV5-6 and TRBJ1-2, the CDR3 gives the full variable domain: DAGVTQSPTHLIKTRGQQVTLRCSPKSGHDTVSWYQQALGQGPQFIFQYYEEEERQRGNFPDRFSGHQFPNYSSELNVNALLLGDSALYLCASSLERRQRGYTFGSGTRLTVV.

The chain carries TRBV29-1 and TRBJ2-1; D might be TRBD1 (6 bases). V gave up 4 bases and J gave up 6 bases, with 13 bases separating them. The CDR3 is 13 residues long. Looked up from germline, CDR1 is SQVTM and CDR2 is ANQGSEA. Written as DNA, the CDR3 is TGCAGCGTTGGACAGGAGGCAGGCAATGAGCAGTTCTTC. Translating it yields CSVGQEAGNEQFF.

This chain links TRBV4-3 with TRBJ1-6, with D possibly matching TRBD1 (6 bases). The CDR3 contains 14 residues. Germline CDR1 LGHNA, CDR2 YSLEER. V lost 1 base and J lost 8, with 9 bases in between. CDR3 sequence reads: CASSQGGRYSPLHF. The CDR3, as DNA: TGCGCCAGCAGCCAAGGGGGGCGGTATTCACCCCTCCACTTT.

This clone was counted only a few times. The chain combines TRBV21-1 with TRBJ2-5; the table's D gene call, TRBD1, was not cross checked with the DNA. TRBV21-1 is a listed pseudogene. The CDR3 is 17 residues long. The CDR3 bases are TGTGCCAGCAGCAAGGGTTCGGACAGGGTCGACGGAGAGACCCAGTACTTC. Translating gives CASSKGSDRVDGETQYF.

V and J are TRBV7-2 and TRBJ2-7; TRBD1 aligns across 7 bases. The V gene's germline CDR1 is SGHTA and CDR2 FQGNSA. The CDR3 extends over 15 amino acids. Trimming cost V 3 bases and J 2 bases; bases outside gene matches: 7. The DNA of the CDR3 is TGTGCCAGCAGCTTGTCGCCCCAGGGGGCCTACGAGCAGTACTTC. It translates to CASSLSPQGAYEQYF.

The chain recombines TRBV30 with TRBJ1-5; 9 bases are a match to TRBD1. Germline CDR1 is GTSNPN and CDR2 is SVGIG (reference sequence). Trimming removed 2 bases from V and 5 bases from J; junction bases left unmatched: 4. The CDR3 runs to 14 residues. The CDR3 spells CAWSIDRGDQPQHF. In DNA form, the CDR3 reads TGTGCCTGGAGTATCGACAGGGGGGATCAGCCCCAGCATTTT. The whole variable domain, filled in from reference TRBV30 and TRBJ1-5, reads SQTIHQWPATLVQPVGSPLSLECTVEGTSNPNLYWYRQAAGRGLQLLFYSVGIGQISSEVPQNLSASRPQDRQFILSSKKLLLSDSGFYLCAWSIDRGDQPQHFGDGTRLSIL.

The chain links TRBV7-2 to TRBJ2-1; 8 bases are shared with TRBD2. The CDR3 is 14 residues long. Losses at the gene ends were 2 bases for V and 8 bases for J; bases not matched to a gene: 5. Germline V gene sequence: CDR1 SGHTA, CDR2 FQGNSA. This chain's CDR3 is CASSLTGGEDEQFF. Here the CDR3 DNA reads TGTGCCAGCAGCTTAACCGGGGGGGAGGATGAGCAGTTCTTC. The full variable domain, completed using reference TRBV7-2 and TRBJ2-1, is GAGVSQSPSNKVTEKGKDVELRCDPISGHTALYWYRQSLGQGLEFLIYFQGNSAPDKSGLPSDRFSAERTGGSVSTLTIQRTQQEDSAVYLCASSLTGGEDEQFFGPGTRLTVL.

The chain has TRBV7-9 and TRBJ2-1; 8 bases line up with TRBD1. There are 15 residues in the CDR3. Germline V gives CDR1 SEHNR, CDR2 FQNEAQ (reference sequence). V lost 6 bases to trimming and J lost 6 bases; unmatched junction nucleotides: 10. The CDR3 region has the DNA TGTGCCAGCAGTTCCCCCGGACAGGGTAGCAATGAGCAGTTCTTC. The encoded protein is CASSSPGQGSNEQFF.

This clone was seen only a few times. CDR3 sequence reads: CASSQAPGPGNEQFF. The CDR3 coding sequence is TGCGCCAGCAGCCAAGCCCCTGGTCCCGGGAATGAGCAGTTCTTC. V usage is TRBV4-3 and J usage is TRBJ2-1; D unclear. The V end lost 1 base, the J end lost 7 bases, and 14 bases lay between the germline ends. Per the germline V gene, CDR1 is LGHNA and CDR2 is YSLEER. The CDR3 length is 15 residues.

This sequence joins TRBV18 and TRBJ2-7; D gene ambiguous. This CDR3 spans 12 amino acids. The ends were cut back, 3 bases at V and 5 bases at J, with 8 bases in the middle. CDR1 is KGHSH and CDR2 is LQKENI in the germline V gene. For the CDR3, the DNA is TGTGCCAGCTCACCCCGATCGGACGAGCAGTACTTC. Protein sequence: CASSPRSDEQYF.

The chain couples TRBV27 to TRBJ1-1, with 8 bases fitting TRBD1. J lost 0 bases, V lost 6 bases, and 6 bases had no gene match. CDR3 length: 15 amino acids. Germline lookup yields CDR1 MNHEY and CDR2 SMNVEV (reference sequence). DNA of the CDR3: TGTGCCAGCAGCCCCGGACAGGGCATGAACACTGAAGCTTTCTTT. This translates into CASSPGQGMNTEAFF.

The V and J genes are TRBV4-2 and TRBJ2-5, with 8 bases fitting TRBD1. The CDR3 has 14 residues. CDR1 LGHNA and CDR2 YNFKEQ come from the germline V gene. V dropped 4 bases and J dropped 4; count of bases not matched to a gene: 5. The CDR3 DNA is TGTGCCAGCAGCCCTACAGGGGGACGAGAGACCCAGTACTTC. Amino acids: CASSPTGGRETQYF.

This clone was observed a single time. The CDR3 loop reads CASSLSHREDGYTF. CDR3 sequence (DNA): TGTGCCAGCAGCTTAAGTCATCGGGAGGATGGCTACACCTTC. The V and J genes are TRBV7-9 and TRBJ1-2, with D unresolved. CDR3 length equals 14 residues. Germline V gives CDR1 SEHNR, CDR2 FQNEAQ (reference sequence). V was clipped by 2 bases and J by 6 bases, with 13 bases between them.

The V and J genes are TRBV28 and TRBJ2-3; tentative D call: TRBD2 (5 bases). The CDR3 is 15 residues long. The germline V gene has CDR1 MDHEN and CDR2 SYDVKM. V was pared by 5 bases and J by 0 bases, with 12 bases between. This CDR3 reads CASSPNRGSTDTQYF. CDR3 coding DNA: TGTGCCAGCAGTCCCAACCGGGGAAGCACAGATACGCAGTATTTT.

The chain recombines TRBV6-1 with TRBJ2-5; 9 bases fit TRBD2. Germline V lookup: CDR1 MNHNS, CDR2 SASEGT. Trimming took 4 bases from V and 2 from J; bases not matched to a gene: 8. CDR3 length: 16 amino acids. This CDR3 reads CASSARLAGQQETQYF. The CDR3 DNA is TGTGCCAGCAGTGCTCGGCTAGCGGGACAACAAGAGACCCAGTACTTC.

V gene TRBV10-2 combines with J gene TRBJ2-1, with 7 bases identical to TRBD1. Germline V gene data show CDR1 as WSHSY and CDR2 as SAAADI. J lost 9 bases, V lost 6 bases, and 2 bases had no gene match. This CDR3 contains 11 residues. The CDR3 region is CASRGTVEQFF. The CDR3 region has the DNA TGCGCCAGCAGGGGGACAGTTGAGCAGTTCTTC.

The CDR3 is CASSEVLGRVEGTEAFF. The CDR3 DNA sequence: TGTGCCAGCAGTGAAGTCTTAGGCAGGGTGGAGGGGACTGAAGCTTTCTTT. This chain links TRBV6-1 with TRBJ1-1; D is possibly TRBD1 (5 bases). This CDR3 is 17 amino acids long. In germline, CDR1 is MNHNS, CDR2 SASEGT. The germline V and J ends were trimmed by 1 base and 5 bases, with 20 bases remaining between them.

The V gene is TRBV28, the J gene TRBJ2-1, with 11 bases lining up with TRBD1. The CDR3 totals 15 residues. The V gene end was trimmed by 7 bases and the J gene end by 10 bases; junction bases not matched to a gene: 12. CDR1 and CDR2 from the germline V gene are MDHEN and SYDVKM. The CDR3 is CASTFRWGQGGEQFF. The CDR3 DNA follows: TGTGCCAGCACCTTCAGGTGGGGACAGGGGGGCGAGCAGTTCTTC.